This record concerns one T cell receptor (beta chain) sequence. Its antigen is unidentified. PCR was performed a second time for about 7 to 11 cycles using a sample-barcoded 5' primer and a J-beta primer mix. In TCRdb, the 5' RACE reads were re-called with MiXCR into one record per CDR3 protein. The sample carries approximately 810,000 distinct CDR3 sequences, about 30% recorded once. This sample was taken from a study of blood T cells in healthy people across ages. Germline CDR1 MNHEY, CDR2 SVGEGT. CDR3 length: 14 amino acids. J was trimmed by 7 bases and V by 4 bases; bases with no gene match: 8. Peripheral blood samples of around 9.5 milliliters were drawn from each donor. Overall study results and limits: With donor CMV status unknown, expanded clonotype changes were possibly confounded. Estimates based on one million T cells were treated as lower bounds. The unsorted PBMCs prevented any conclusive comparison of naive versus antigen-experienced cells.

V gene TRBV6-2 or TRBV6-3 combines with J gene TRBJ2-3, with TRBD1 identical over 7 bases. The specimen sequenced was blood. This TCR came from a woman older than 75 in good health. This chain's CDR3 is CASSLRQGVNTQYF. The CDR3 nucleotides read TGTGCCAGCAGTTTGCGGCAGGGGGTAAATACGCAGTATTTT.